The 20 T cell receptor beta chains below all came from one sample that was sequenced in a study of neurological immune-mediated disorders. TCRdb called the 5' RACE reads again in MiXCR, with one record for every CDR3 protein. The table lists some 30,000 distinct CDR3 sequences, roughly 23% of them singletons, with less than 35% in the top ten. The source material was CD4+ T cells from blood. The receptors derive from a man aged 50-59 years with HTLV-1-associated myelopathy (HAM/TSP).

This clonotype was detected a few times. V is TRBV11-3 and J is TRBJ1-3; D not resolved. CDR1 and CDR2 from the germline V gene are SGHNT and YENEEA. The V end lost 2 bases, the J end lost 4 bases, and 12 bases lay between the germline ends. The CDR3 is 15 amino acids. CDR3 DNA sequence: TGTGCCAGCAGCTTAAGTGGATTACCAGGAAACACCATATATTTT. Its protein is CASSLSGLPGNTIYF. The full variable domain, completed using reference TRBV11-3 and TRBJ1-3, is EAGVVQSPRYKIIEKKQPVAFWCNPISGHNTLYWYLQNLGQGPELLIRYENEEAVDDSQLPKDRFSAERLKGVDSTLKIQPAELGDSAVYLCASSLSGLPGNTIYFGEGSWLTVV.

Points on this clonotype: This could be a read error, since a much larger clone is one nucleotide away. The CDR3 here is CASSSESVETQYF. CDR3 sequence (DNA): TGTGCCAGCAGTTCGGAATCAGTCGAGACCCAGTACTTC. V gene TRBV2 combines with J gene TRBJ2-5; no reliable D call. Looked up from germline, CDR1 is SNHLY and CDR2 is FYNNEI. CDR3 length: 13 amino acids. Trimming removed 5 bases from V and 5 bases from J, with 12 bases in between.

V gene TRBV7-9 combines with J gene TRBJ1-2; D remains unclear. CDR1 is SEHNR and CDR2 is FQNEAQ in the germline V gene (reference sequence). The CDR3 loop spans 12 amino acids. Trimming left V 6 bases short and J 4 bases short, with 9 bases between. CDR3 DNA: TGTGCCAGCAGTCCAGGTCCCTATGGCTACACCTTC. Its protein product is CASSPGPYGYTF.

The rearrangement joins TRBV20-1 to TRBJ2-3, with no clear D. Trimming removed 7 bases at V and 2 bases at J, with 16 bases between. The CDR3 has 14 residues. Germline V gives CDR1 DFQATT, CDR2 SNEGSKA (reference sequence). CDR3 amino acids: CSVHGRAHTDTQYF. The CDR3 DNA follows: TGCAGTGTCCATGGACGGGCTCACACAGATACGCAGTATTTT.

Judged by abundance, this clonotype is large. The J gene is TRBJ2-1, the V gene TRBV6-5; D could derive from TRBD1 or TRBD2 (5 bases each). Per germline, CDR1 MNHEY and CDR2 SVGAGI. V was cut by 2 bases and J by 1 base, with 6 bases left in between. This CDR3 has 14 residues. In DNA form, the CDR3 reads TGTGCCAGCAGTTACGAGGGGTCCTACAATGAGCAGTTCTTC. Protein: CASSYEGSYNEQFF.

This clonotype was recorded many times. CDR3 region: CASSMQSSTDTQYF. CDR3 sequence (DNA): TGCGCCAGCAGCATGCAATCATCCACAGATACGCAGTATTTT. The genes are TRBV5-1 and TRBJ2-3; D remains unclear. The CDR3 spans 14 residues. Trimming left V 4 bases short and J 2 bases short, with 11 bases between. The germline V gene has CDR1 SGHRS and CDR2 YFSETQ.

This chain joins TRBV19 and TRBJ1-1; no firm D call. This CDR3 is 13 amino acids long. V lost 2 bases to trimming and J lost 3 bases, with 7 bases between them. The V gene's germline CDR1 is LNHDA and CDR2 SQIVND (reference sequence). The CDR3 DNA is TGTGCCAGTAGTATAAGGAGGGACACTGAAGCTTTCTTT. Translating it yields CASSIRRDTEAFF.

V is TRBV29-1 and J is TRBJ2-7; 10 bases are shared with TRBD1. Looked up from germline, CDR1 is SQVTM and CDR2 is ANQGSEA. There are 15 residues in the CDR3. V was clipped by 6 bases and J by 4 bases; unmatched bases: 12. CDR3 in DNA: TGCAGCGTCGGGGCGGGACAGGGGATAAGATACGAGCAGTACTTC. This gives the protein CSVGAGQGIRYEQYF.

In its sample, this clonotype was seen many times. This chain joins TRBV9 and TRBJ1-2, with TRBD1 matching over 12 bases. Germline V gene lookup returns CDR1 SGDLS and CDR2 YYNGEE. Unmatched junction bases numbered 12, after V lost 4 bases and J lost 8 bases. The CDR3 sequence is 16 residues long. Here the CDR3 reads CASSFQPGQGAEGYTF. The CDR3 DNA is TGTGCCAGCAGCTTCCAACCGGGACAGGGGGCGGAAGGCTACACCTTC. Combining the CDR3 with reference TRBV9 and TRBJ1-2 gives the whole variable domain DSGVTQTPKHLITATGQRVTLRCSPRSGDLSVYWYQQSLDQGLQFLIQYYNGEERAKGNILERFSAQQFPDLHSELNLSSLELGDSALYFCASSFQPGQGAEGYTFGSGTRLTVV.

This clonotype was detected ten times or more. The chain recombines TRBV2 with TRBJ2-2; TRBD1 aligns across 12 bases. Germline V gene lookup returns CDR1 SNHLY and CDR2 FYNNEI. The CDR3 has 15 residues. J gave up 6 bases and V 5 bases, and 4 bases lay outside the gene matches. CDR3 nucleotides: TGTGCCAGCAGTCCCGGGACAGGGGGCCCCGGGGAGCTGTTTTTT. It specifies CASSPGTGGPGELFF.

This clonotype came up many times. V is TRBV12-3 or TRBV12-4 and J is TRBJ2-7, with D perhaps matching TRBD1 (6 bases). The CDR3 runs 13 residues. Trimming took 7 bases from V and 2 from J, leaving 12 bases between them. The CDR3 DNA follows: TGTGCCAGCAAACTCAGGGGAACCTACGAGCAGTACTTC. Protein: CASKLRGTYEQYF.

The chain combines TRBV29-1 with TRBJ2-1; maybe TRBD1 (5 bases). Germline-derived CDR1 and CDR2 are SQVTM and ANQGSEA. V was pared by 5 bases and J by 0 bases, with 11 bases between. The CDR3 sequence is 14 residues long. The CDR3 coding sequence is TGCAGCGTTAGGGTCAGGGCCTCCTACAATGAGCAGTTCTTC. Residues: CSVRVRASYNEQFF.

This clonotype came up many times. CDR3: CASSQGRGSYNEQFF. The CDR3 DNA sequence: TGTGCCAGCAGCCAAGGTCGCGGGAGCTACAATGAGCAGTTCTTC. V and J are TRBV3-1 and TRBJ2-1, with TRBD2 matching 7 bases. The CDR3 is 15 amino acids. The germline V gene encodes CDR1 LGHDT and CDR2 YNNKEL (reference sequence). The junction had 3 bases not matched to a gene; V was cut back by 1 base and J by 3 bases.

This clonotype came up many times. V is TRBV7-2 and J is TRBJ1-4; 7 bases agree with TRBD1. Germline lookup yields CDR1 SGHTA and CDR2 FQGNSA. This CDR3 region has 15 residues. J gave up 7 bases and V 7 bases, and 12 bases lay outside the gene matches. The chain's CDR3 is CASTSRQGRVEKLFF. Here the CDR3 DNA reads TGTGCCAGCACCTCTCGACAGGGAAGAGTTGAAAAACTGTTTTTT.

This clonotype was picked up many times. CDR3 in amino acids: CSVGDRDSGANVLTF. As DNA, the CDR3 is TGCAGCGTTGGGGACAGAGACTCTGGGGCCAACGTCCTGACTTTC. The chain recombines TRBV29-1 with TRBJ2-6; 7 nucleotides line up with TRBD1. Germline V gene lookup returns CDR1 SQVTM and CDR2 ANQGSEA. Germline trimming cut 4 bases from V and 0 bases from J; bases unmatched to any gene: 3. The CDR3 covers 15 residues.

Comments on this clonotype: A read error may account for a junction end that differs from germline. V and J are TRBV5-1 and TRBJ2-1; 8 nucleotides agree with TRBD2. This CDR3 contains 17 residues. CDR1 SGHRS and CDR2 YFSETQ come from the germline V gene. The CDR3 DNA follows: TGCGCAAGCAACCCAACGTCCGGGACTAGGATCAGCAATGAGCAGTTCTTC. Its protein product is CASNPTSGTRISNEQFF.

The table lists this clonotype with many counts. The CDR3 spells CSARLDRDYEQYF. The CDR3 nucleotides read TGCAGCGCCCGCCTGGACAGGGACTACGAGCAGTACTTC. The chain uses TRBV29-1 and TRBJ2-7; 8 positions match TRBD1. The J segment lost 3 bases and the V segment lost 7 bases, leaving 8 bases of the junction unmatched. The CDR3 consists of 13 residues. Germline-derived CDR1 and CDR2 are SQVTM and ANQGSEA.

This clonotype has a count of ten or more. The gene calls are TRBV5-1 and TRBJ2-7; a possible D gene is TRBD2 (5 bases). The germline CDR1 and CDR2 sequences are SGHRS and YFSETQ. Trimming shortened V by 0 bases and J by 3 bases, and 13 bases separated the two germline ends. CDR3 length: 15 amino acids. This CDR3 is CASSLGDGRDYEQYF. In DNA form, the CDR3 reads TGCGCCAGCAGCTTGGGAGATGGACGGGACTACGAGCAGTACTTC.

This clonotype was seen ten or more times. The V gene is TRBV27, the J gene TRBJ2-2; the D is unclear. The germline V gene encodes CDR1 MNHEY and CDR2 SMNVEV (reference sequence). This CDR3 has 14 amino acids. With 5 bases removed from V and 0 bases from J, the gap between germline ends came to 7 bases. CDR3 DNA sequence: TGTGCCAGCAGTCCCACAGCGAACACCGGGGAGCTGTTTTTT. Residues: CASSPTANTGELFF.

This clonotype was seen repeatedly, ten times or more. The V gene is TRBV7-9, the J gene TRBJ2-3; perhaps TRBD1 as D (6 bases). Between the trimmed V and J ends, which lost 6 bases and 1 base, there was a span of 11 bases. This CDR3 contains 14 residues. The germline V gene encodes CDR1 SEHNR and CDR2 FQNEAQ (reference sequence). The DNA for the CDR3 is TGTGCCAGCAGGAGACAGGCTGGCACAGATACGCAGTATTTT. It codes for CASRRQAGTDTQYF.